This entry describes one TCR beta chain. The data originate from a study of human versus mouse CDR3 diversity and MHC coevolution. Study background: Between about 0.6 x 10^7 and 1.7 x 10^7 valid reads came from each sample.

The data were produced by immunoSEQ multiplex PCR, yet TCRdb's version contains in-frame clones alone and is incomplete. The sample holds tens of thousands of clones, just over 90% seen once. CDR1 and CDR2 from the germline V gene are SGHVS and FNYEAQ. J lost 4 bases, V lost 4 bases, and 2 bases had no gene match. The CDR3 length is 14 residues. V and J are TRBV7-6 and TRBJ2-5; 11 nucleotides line up with TRBD2. The origin of this receptor is a person between 25 and 70 years old in good health. Material for sequencing was naive CD4+ T cells from blood. Sample subset: CD45RO-negative CD62L-positive naive CD4 T cells. Written as DNA, the CDR3 is TGTGCCAGCAGCTCTCTAGCGGGAGGAGAGACCCAGTACTTC. It specifies CASSSLAGGETQYF.